This T cell receptor (beta chain) is drawn from a study of blood T cell repertoires in COVID-19. Study-wide context: Sites across the United States, Italy and Spain contributed samples from acute and convalescent COVID-19.

Clones were sequenced by immunoSEQ multiplex PCR, and TCRdb holds only the in-frame ones, with some missing. The data contain 200,000 to 300,000 clones, roughly 86% of them singletons. In terms of age and location, participants ranged from roughly 18 to 90 years and lived in roughly 22 US areas. In assigning cohorts, the study relied on participant-reported clinical history. Cohort 3 recovery required two negative PCRs, clearance, or symptom resolution. CDR3 length: 13 residues. Trimming pared 0 bases from V and 7 bases from J, leaving 9 bases between. The germline V gene has CDR1 LGHDT and CDR2 YNNKEL (reference sequence).

V gene TRBV3-1 (or the pseudogene TRBV3-2) combines with J gene TRBJ1-1; D remains unclear. The clonotype comes from a woman aged 18-35 years who had recovered from COVID-19. Specimen: PBMCs or T cells enriched from blood (not recorded which). The CDR3 nucleotides are TGTGCCAGCAGCCAAGAGTTCCGGGGTGAAGCTTTCTTT. The encoded protein is CASSQEFRGEAFF.